One TCR beta chain is described in this entry. Its antigen remains unknown. These data originate in a study of cytomegalovirus exposure and HLA in healthy donors. Study outcomes and limitations: A later analysis linked a missense DCLRE1C variant to TCR beta V- and J-gene trimming. CMV serostatus stood as the only immune exposure information on hand. Per published accounts, TCR beta sequences correctly predicted the HLA-A and HLA-B alleles of most subjects.

In the PCR, 60 Vbeta and 13 Jbeta primers were used. Some clones are missing from TCRdb's copy, which holds only in-frame ones; the method was immunoSEQ multiplex PCR. This table has 130,000 or so clones, more than 60% appearing once. Germline V lookup: CDR1 SGHRS, CDR2 YFSETQ. Germline trimming cut 1 base from V and 8 bases from J; bases unmatched to any gene: 8. This CDR3 has 15 amino acids. Each donor's status was that of a healthy bone marrow donor. Sequencing was carried out using PBMCs. V is TRBV5-1 and J is TRBJ2-1, with 8 nucleotides matching TRBD1. This clonotype was sampled from a woman aged 40 to 50 in good health and CMV-seropositive. In DNA, the CDR3 is TGCGCCAGCAGCTTGACCCGACAGGGGCCGGATGAGCAGTTCTTC. The encoded protein is CASSLTRQGPDEQFF. Using reference TRBV5-1 and TRBJ2-1 for the parts outside the CDR3, the full variable domain is KAGVTQTPRYLIKTRGQQVTLSCSPISGHRSVSWYQQTPGQGLQFLFEYFSETQRNKGNFPGRFSGRQFSNSRSEMNVSTLELGDSALYLCASSLTRQGPDEQFFGPGTRLTVL.